This paragraph covers one TCR beta chain sequence. The data originate from a study of blood T cell repertoires in COVID-19. Study-level information: The analysed material was cDNA or gDNA that came from T cells, B-cell-depleted T cells, or PBMCs.

As handled by the study authors: How many nucleated cells were present was estimated from reference gene primer amplification. Here immunoSEQ multiplex PCR was the method, and the copy in TCRdb shows in-frame clones only, minus some. The V and J calls and the clone size are those of that table, but D and trimming were determined from the DNA. Of around 100,000 clones detected, about 83% appear once; the ten largest clones hold 10% to 15%. Germline loops: CDR1 SGHVS, CDR2 FQNEAQ. The CDR3 sequence is 16 residues long. Trimming cost V 5 bases and J 0 bases, with 15 bases left between them. This receptor was taken from a human donor in a cohort sampled during active COVID-19. What was sequenced was peripheral blood. V gene TRBV7-8 combines with J gene TRBJ2-3; a weak D match, TRBD2 (6 bases). The CDR3 loop is CASSPFGGYSTDTQYF. The CDR3 DNA follows: TGTGCCAGCAGCCCCTTTGGGGGGTACAGCACAGATACGCAGTATTTT. Looking up the rest from reference TRBV7-8 and TRBJ2-3 gives the full variable domain: GAGVSQSPRYKVAKRGQDVALRCDPISGHVSLFWYQQALGQGPEFLTYFQNEAQLDKSGLPSDRFFAERPEGSVSTLKIQRTQQEDSAVYLCASSPFGGYSTDTQYFGPGTRLTVL.